Listed below are T cell receptor beta chains from one sample, sequenced in a study of cytomegalovirus exposure and HLA in healthy donors. Profiling relied on immunoSEQ multiplex PCR, and the TCRdb table lists in-frame clones only, not all of them. In the table there are 90,000 to 110,000 clones, 78% of which are singletons. The sequenced sample consisted of PBMCs. The source is a young man in good health and CMV-seronegative. Each CDR3 is given with its conserved first and last residue. The D gene is left open where the match is weak. The size of a clone is reported for some rows only, either as once, few or many, or as a class for expanded clones.

d_call j_call v_call clone_size cdr3_nt cdr3_aa
. TRBJ2-5 TRBV20-1 few TGCAGTGCTAGAGCCCTAGAGACCCAGTACTTC CSARALETQYF
TRBD1 TRBJ2-2 TRBV19 . TGTGCCAGTAGTAACCCGTGGGACAGGGAGACCGGGGAGCTGTTTTTT CASSNPWDRETGELFF
. TRBJ2-2 TRBV19 . TGTGCCAGTAGTATAGCGCCGGGCGGGGAGCTGTTTTTT CASSIAPGGELFF
. TRBJ2-7 TRBV20-1 . TGCAGTGCTCCTCCCCACGAGCAGTACTTC CSAPPHEQYF
TRBD1 TRBJ2-3 TRBV18 few TGTGCCAGCTCACCGAGTTTCGGGACAGGTAGCACAGATACGCAGTATTTT CASSPSFGTGSTDTQYF
TRBD2 TRBJ2-5 TRBV4-1 . TGCGCCAGCAGCCAAGCCGCGGGGGGGATCCAAGAGACCCAGTACTTC CASSQAAGGIQETQYF
TRBD2 TRBJ2-1 TRBV4-2 . TGTGCCAGCAGCCCCCCGCCTTCGGGACTAGCGGATACCCGGACCTCCTACAATGAGCAGTTCTTC CASSPPPSGLADTRTSYNEQFF
. TRBJ1-3 TRBV6-1 . TGTGCCAGCAGTGTGGGCGAACTCAACTCTGGAAACACCATATATTTT CASSVGELNSGNTIYF
TRBD2 TRBJ2-1 TRBV5-1 . TGCGCCAGCAGCCCATATCTTAGCGGGGGGGCCTCCAATGAGCAGTTCTTC CASSPYLSGGASNEQFF
TRBD1 TRBJ2-1 TRBV2 . TGTGCCAGCACGGGGACAGGGAACAATGAGCAGTTCTTC CASTGTGNNEQFF
TRBD2 TRBJ2-5 TRBV7-9 . TGTGCCAGCAGCCAAGGGAGGGCAGTGCGGGAGACCCAGTACTTC CASSQGRAVRETQYF
TRBD2 TRBJ2-1 TRBV6-6 few TGTGCCAGCAGTCAACAACGGGGGGGGAACTACAATGAGCAGTTCTTC CASSQQRGGNYNEQFF
TRBD1 TRBJ1-1 TRBV6-5 . TGTGCCAGCAGTCGATTCGGGACAGAGAACACTGAAGCTTTCTTT CASSRFGTENTEAFF
TRBD2 TRBJ2-7 TRBV4-3 once TGCGCCAGCAGCCCGGGGCTAGCGGACTCCTACGAGCAGTACTTC CASSPGLADSYEQYF
TRBD1 TRBJ1-1 TRBV5-4 . TGTGCCAGCAGCTTACAACAGGGGGCGCGCACTGAAGCTTTCTTT CASSLQQGARTEAFF
. TRBJ2-5 TRBV6-6 . TGTGCCAGCAGCTATGACAGGCTACCCACCCAGTACTTC CASSYDRLPTQYF
TRBD1 TRBJ1-5 TRBV28 once TGTGCCAGCAGTCTTGCGGACAGGGACAATCAGCCCCAGCATTTT CASSLADRDNQPQHF
TRBD1 TRBJ2-5 TRBV11-3 once TGTGCCAGCAGCTTCGGGACAGGGGGCGTTGAGACCCAGTACTTC CASSFGTGGVETQYF
TRBD1 TRBJ1-5 TRBV6-4 . TGTGCCAGCAGGGGACAGGGCGATCAGCCCCAGCATTTT CASRGQGDQPQHF
TRBD1 TRBJ1-2 TRBV6-1 . TGTGCCAGCAGTGAAATCGGGACAGGCTCACCGGGCACCTTC CASSEIGTGSPGTF
TRBD1 TRBJ1-1 TRBV6-5 . TGTGCCAGCAGGCCGGGACAGGGGTTCACTGAAGCTTTCTTT CASRPGQGFTEAFF
. TRBJ2-5 TRBV9 . TGTGCCAGCAGCGTAGGATCCCGACAGGCCCAAGAGACCCAGTACTTC CASSVGSRQAQETQYF
. TRBJ1-2 TRBV28 . TGTGCCAGCAGTTTGGGCCAGGGCCTTGGCTACACCTTC CASSLGQGLGYTF
TRBD1 TRBJ1-1 TRBV27 . TGTGCCAGCAGCCGGGACAGGGGGATGAACACTGAAGCTTTCTTT CASSRDRGMNTEAFF
. TRBJ1-1 TRBV18 . TGTGCCAGCTCACCACGAAAGTTAGGAGAGACTGAAGCTTTCTTT CASSPRKLGETEAFF
TRBD1 TRBJ2-3 TRBV11-3 once TGTGCCAGCAGCCCCCCGGGACAGGGGCTGGATACGCAGTATTTT CASSPPGQGLDTQYF
. TRBJ1-1 TRBV19 . TGTGCCAGTAGTATAGCCCGGGGAAACACTGAAGCTTTCTTT CASSIARGNTEAFF